Listed here is a single T cell receptor beta chain. Its antigen remains unknown. The CDR3 is 15 amino acids. V was clipped by 6 bases and J by 4 bases, with 16 bases between them. The germline gives CDR1 SGHRS, CDR2 YFSETQ. The data belong to a study of cytomegalovirus exposure and HLA in healthy donors. Whole-study findings and limits: Later genetic work tied a missense DCLRE1C variant to beta-chain V and J trimming.

Both 60 Vbeta primers and 13 Jbeta primers went into the PCR. Measured with immunoSEQ multiplex PCR; TCRdb has only the in-frame clones, and not every one. Altogether 130,000 to 150,000 clones are present, around 73% being singletons, with the ten largest covering roughly 2.9%. V usage is TRBV5-1 and J usage is TRBJ2-2; the D is unclear. Sequenced input: PBMCs. The TCR comes from a female donor in good health and CMV-seronegative. CDR3 protein: CASIPGGSVTGELFF. The CDR3 DNA reads as TGCGCCAGCATCCCGGGTGGCTCGGTCACCGGGGAGCTGTTTTTT.